The 26 T cell receptor beta chains given below trace back to one sample, sequenced in a study of cytomegalovirus exposure and HLA in healthy donors. The table came from immunoSEQ multiplex PCR; TCRdb's copy has only in-frame clones and leaves some out. Here the sample spans about 98,000 clones, 85% to 95% being singletons. The specimen sequenced was PBMCs. The receptor source for this set is a woman under 30 in good health and CMV-seronegative.

The gene calls are TRBV29-1 and TRBJ1-1, with D possibly being TRBD1 (5 bases). Trimming cost V 7 bases and J 1 base, with 13 bases left between them. The germline V gene has CDR1 SQVTM and CDR2 ANQGSEA. CDR3 length equals 13 residues. CDR3 DNA sequence: TGCAGCGCCGAAGGGGTCGGGAACACTGAAGCTTTCTTT. Protein sequence: CSAEGVGNTEAFF.

The gene calls are TRBV19 and TRBJ1-1, with D maybe TRBD1 (5 bases). CDR1 LNHDA and CDR2 SQIVND come from the germline V gene (reference sequence). The CDR3 length is 12 residues. V lost 0 bases and J 12 bases, leaving 11 bases between the germline ends. The CDR3 DNA sequence: TGTGCCAGTAGTATAGAGGGGGGTAAACCTTTCTTT. Translation gives CASSIEGGKPFF. Based on the CDR3 plus reference TRBV19 and TRBJ1-1, the full variable domain is DGGITQSPKYLFRKEGQNVTLSCEQNLNHDAMYWYRQDPGQGLRLIYYSQIVNDFQKGDIAEGYSVSREKKESFPLTVTSAQKNPTAFYLCASSIEGGKPFFGQGTRLTVV.

J is TRBJ1-1 and V is TRBV18; D is possibly TRBD1 (6 bases). This CDR3 spans 14 amino acids. Per the germline V gene, CDR1 is KGHSH and CDR2 is LQKENI. V shed 2 bases and J shed 5 bases, with 12 bases lying between them. Here the CDR3 reads CASSPAQGRTEAFF. DNA of the CDR3: TGTGCCAGCTCACCAGCACAGGGAAGGACTGAAGCTTTCTTT.

CDR3 DNA: TGTGCCAGCAGTGAAGGCGGGGACAGGGAAAACATTCAGTACTTC. Protein product: CASSEGGDRENIQYF. The rearrangement uses TRBV6-1 and TRBJ2-4; 9 bases are a match to TRBD1. Germline V CDR1 and CDR2: MNHNS, SASEGT. The CDR3 consists of 15 residues. The V and J ends lost 1 base and 5 bases, in that order; junction bases with no gene match: 3.

This sequence joins TRBV30 and TRBJ1-2; unclear D gene. V lost 5 bases and J lost 2, with 15 bases in between. Germline CDR1 and CDR2: GTSNPN and SVGIG (reference sequence). This CDR3 contains 14 residues. CDR3 amino acids: CAWARAWENYGYTF. The CDR3 DNA sequence: TGTGCCTGGGCGAGGGCATGGGAGAACTATGGCTACACCTTC.

The chain has TRBV15 and TRBJ2-5, with D perhaps matching TRBD2 (7 bases). This CDR3 contains 15 residues. The germline CDR1 and CDR2 sequences are LNHNV and YYDKDF (reference sequence). V shed 5 bases and J shed 3 bases, with 16 bases lying between them. The CDR3 sequence: CATSGLGGPKETQYF. For the CDR3, the DNA is TGTGCCACCAGCGGACTCGGGGGGCCGAAAGAGACCCAGTACTTC.

The J gene is TRBJ2-1, the V gene TRBV27; no definite D call. Trimming shortened V by 1 base and J by 1 base, and 8 bases separated the two germline ends. There are 15 residues in the CDR3. In germline, CDR1 is MNHEY, CDR2 SMNVEV (reference sequence). The CDR3 sequence is CASSLYRVSYNEQFF. Written as DNA, the CDR3 is TGTGCCAGCAGTTTATATCGGGTATCCTACAATGAGCAGTTCTTC.

The rearrangement uses TRBV2 and TRBJ1-2, with no clear D. Germline V CDR1 and CDR2: SNHLY, FYNNEI. CDR3 length: 13 residues. Deletions cut 3 bases from V and 4 bases from J, with 9 bases between. This CDR3 is CASSEGGLYGYTF. The CDR3 DNA sequence: TGTGCCAGCAGTGAGGGAGGCCTCTATGGCTACACCTTC.

The genes are TRBV10-1 and TRBJ2-7, with 7 positions matching TRBD2. Germline-derived CDR1 and CDR2 are WNHNN and SYGVQD (reference sequence). The CDR3 extends over 14 amino acids. The V segment lost 9 bases and the J segment 3 bases; nucleotides outside the gene matches: 11. CDR3 bases: TGCGCCAGTGCCGCTAGCGGAGATATCTACGAGCAGTACTTC. Translation: CASAASGDIYEQYF.

The genes are TRBV6-5 and TRBJ1-1; TRBD1 matches 12 bases. The CDR3 consists of 14 residues. V lost 5 bases and J lost 5; bases outside the gene matches: 3. Germline assignment: CDR1 MNHEY and CDR2 SVGAGI. In DNA, the CDR3 is TGTGCCAGCAGTCGGGACAGGGGGCGAACTGAAGCTTTCTTT. The encoded protein is CASSRDRGRTEAFF.

The chain couples TRBV6-1 to TRBJ2-3; 9 bases match TRBD2. The CDR3 loop spans 18 amino acids. The germline V gene has CDR1 MNHNS and CDR2 SASEGT. V shed 0 bases, J shed 2 bases, and the junction held 9 bases outside the gene matches. In DNA, the CDR3 is TGTGCCAGCAGTGAAGCCGGACCTAGCGGGAAATTCACAGATACGCAGTATTTT. Translating it yields CASSEAGPSGKFTDTQYF.

The V call is TRBV6-5, the J call TRBJ1-3, with D possibly matching TRBD1 (6 bases). Germline V gene lookup returns CDR1 MNHEY and CDR2 SVGAGI. V was pared by 5 bases and J by 2 bases, with 10 bases between. The CDR3 consists of 14 residues. CDR3 sequence (DNA): TGTGCCAGCAGTCAACAGGGTCCTGGAAACACCATATATTTT. Its protein is CASSQQGPGNTIYF.

V usage is TRBV11-2 and J usage is TRBJ2-3; 9 nucleotides align to TRBD2. CDR1 is SGHAT, CDR2 FQNNGV, per germline. V dropped 5 bases and J dropped 2; count of bases not matched to a gene: 5. This CDR3 has 15 amino acids. DNA of the CDR3: TGTGCCAGCAGCCCTAGCGGGGCGGACACAGATACGCAGTATTTT. It specifies CASSPSGADTDTQYF.

V is TRBV5-1 and J is TRBJ1-1; 7 bases match TRBD1. The trim removed 0 bases at V and 1 base at J, leaving 3 bases unmatched. The CDR3 spans 15 residues. The germline gives CDR1 SGHRS, CDR2 YFSETQ. The CDR3 sequence: CASSLDPGGNTEAFF. DNA for the CDR3: TGCGCCAGCAGCTTGGATCCAGGGGGGAACACTGAAGCTTTCTTT.

This clone was observed a single time. CDR3 nucleotide sequence: TGTGCCAGCAGCGTAGGCGTAGCGGAGGGCTCCTACGAGCAGTACTTC. Amino acid sequence: CASSVGVAEGSYEQYF. V and J are TRBV9 and TRBJ2-7; D perhaps matches TRBD2 (6 bases). The V end lost 0 bases, the J end lost 0 bases, and 13 bases lay between the germline ends. This CDR3 is built from 16 residues. The germline CDR1 and CDR2 sequences are SGDLS and YYNGEE.

The chain is built from TRBV6-5 and TRBJ1-2; no reliable D call. V was clipped by 2 bases and J by 1 base, with 11 bases between them. CDR3 length: 15 amino acids. The germline CDR1 and CDR2 sequences are MNHEY and SVGAGI. The CDR3 bases are TGTGCCAGCAGTTACACCACAGATGATAACTATGGCTACACCTTC. This sequence encodes CASSYTTDDNYGYTF.

The gene calls are TRBV7-9 and TRBJ2-7; D perhaps matches TRBD1 (6 bases). CDR1 is SEHNR and CDR2 is FQNEAQ in the germline V gene (reference sequence). The CDR3 sequence is 15 residues long. The V gene lost 5 bases and the J gene lost 2 bases, with 16 bases spanning the gap. The CDR3 loop reads CASSQPPTGTYEQYF. The CDR3 coding sequence is TGTGCCAGCAGCCAACCCCCGACAGGAACCTACGAGCAGTACTTC.

The rearrangement joins TRBV2 to TRBJ1-3, with TRBD1 as a possible D gene (5 bases). Germline V gene lookup returns CDR1 SNHLY and CDR2 FYNNEI. V shed 8 bases and J shed 2 bases, with 13 bases lying between them. CDR3 length: 14 amino acids. In DNA form, the CDR3 reads TGTGCCAGCCGGACCGGGGGGGCTGGAAACACCATATATTTT. Its protein product is CASRTGGAGNTIYF.

This chain connects TRBV27 to TRBJ1-1; D is uncertain. The V and J ends lost 0 bases and 4 bases respectively, with 9 bases between them. Germline CDR1 and CDR2: MNHEY and SMNVEV (reference sequence). This CDR3 contains 14 residues. This CDR3 is CASSLSTGITEAFF. The CDR3 DNA reads as TGTGCCAGCAGTTTATCGACGGGAATCACTGAAGCTTTCTTT.

As concerns this clone: At one end the junction does not follow the germline gene, possibly because of a read error. J is TRBJ2-3 and V is TRBV9, with 8 nucleotides matching TRBD2. The CDR3 is 13 residues long. CDR1 and CDR2 from the germline V gene are SGDLS and YYNGEE. The CDR3 loop is CASSVGSGGMHVF. The CDR3 DNA reads TGTGCCAGCAGCGTAGGTTCGGGGGGGATGCACGTTTTT.

The chain links TRBV6-5 to TRBJ2-7, with 9 bases lining up with TRBD1. CDR1 is MNHEY, CDR2 SVGAGI, per germline. This CDR3 has 15 amino acids. J gave up 6 bases and V 4 bases, and 10 bases lay outside the gene matches. CDR3 amino acids: CASSWTGTGISEQYF. Here the CDR3 DNA reads TGTGCCAGCAGTTGGACCGGGACAGGGATCAGCGAGCAGTACTTC.

The CDR3, as DNA: TGTGCCAGCACCGGGACAGGGGGTGGGTCACCCCTCCACTTT. This encodes CASTGTGGGSPLHF. The V gene is TRBV27, the J gene TRBJ1-6; 11 nucleotides match TRBD1. The CDR3 spans 14 residues. Germline loops: CDR1 MNHEY, CDR2 SMNVEV (reference sequence). The V gene end was trimmed by 7 bases and the J gene end by 10 bases; junction bases not matched to a gene: 6.

The rearrangement links TRBV6-1 to TRBJ1-4; TRBD1 aligns across 7 bases. CDR1 is MNHNS and CDR2 is SASEGT in the germline V gene. This CDR3 region has 18 residues. V trimming: 2 bases; J trimming: 6 bases; junction bases outside the gene matches: 15. CDR3 residues: CASSEFVFLTGQDEKLFF. The CDR3 DNA follows: TGTGCCAGCAGTGAATTCGTATTTTTGACAGGGCAGGATGAAAAACTGTTTTTT.

The V gene is TRBV29-1, the J gene TRBJ1-2, with TRBD1 matching 8 bases. Germline CDR1 reads SQVTM; CDR2 reads ANQGSEA. The CDR3 contains 11 residues. The DNA for the CDR3 is TGCGGGACAGGTACCAACTATGGCTACACCTTC. It encodes CGTGTNYGYTF. Full variable domain (remainder filled in from reference TRBV29-1 and TRBJ1-2): SAVISQKPSRDICQRGTSLTIQCQVDSQVTMMFWYRQQPGQSLTLIATANQGSEATYESGFVIDKFPISRPNLTFSTLTVSNMSPEDSSIYLCGTGTNYGYTFGSGTRLTVV.

V is TRBV28 and J is TRBJ1-4; D may be TRBD1 (5 bases). Germline assignment: CDR1 MDHEN and CDR2 SYDVKM. Trimming removed 7 bases from V and 3 bases from J, with 27 bases in between. The CDR3 extends over 19 amino acids. The CDR3 region is CASIRTSDLPRISNEKLFF. The DNA of the CDR3 is TGTGCCAGCATACGGACATCTGACCTTCCCAGGATATCTAATGAAAAACTGTTTTTT.

The rearrangement joins TRBV10-3 to TRBJ1-2; D gene ambiguous. CDR3 length equals 13 residues. V lost 6 bases and J 6 bases, leaving 14 bases between the germline ends. CDR1 and CDR2 (germline): ENHRY, SYGVKD. CDR3 coding DNA: TGTGCCATCAGCGGGGAGCCCGGACATGGCTACACCTTC. Its translation is CAISGEPGHGYTF.